The 13 T cell receptor beta chains reported below all come from one sample, sequenced in a study of persistence of HIV-infected CD4 T cells. Antigen specificity for these receptors is unknown. The immunoSEQ assay was version 4, run in survey mode. Here immunoSEQ multiplex PCR was the method, and the copy in TCRdb shows in-frame clones only, minus some. Of about 45,000 clones listed, about 88% are singletons. Nonspecific anti-CD3/anti-CD28 bead stimulation represents the broad CD4+ T cell repertoire. Sorting of responding CD4+ T cells relied on upregulated CD40 ligand together with CD69. The sequences come from CD4+ T cells sorted from PBMCs after 18-hour stimulation, collected from a patient who received antiretroviral therapy. Receptors were obtained from an adult woman with HIV who was CMV-seropositive.

The rearrangement uses TRBV10-2 and TRBJ2-2; 7 bases are a match to TRBD1. The V gene's germline CDR1 is WSHSY and CDR2 SAAADI. The CDR3 sequence is 13 residues long. Trimming cost V 9 bases and J 2 bases; bases outside gene matches: 3. The CDR3 reads CARGTENTGELFF. CDR3 nucleotides: TGCGCCAGGGGGACAGAAAACACCGGGGAGCTGTTTTTT.

This clone was seen only once. CDR3 residues: CASSHDGGNQPQHF. For the CDR3, the DNA is TGTGCCAGCAGCCACGATGGGGGAAATCAGCCCCAGCATTTT. This rearrangement joins TRBV9 to TRBJ1-5; TRBD1 is a possible D gene (5 bases). Looked up from germline, CDR1 is SGDLS and CDR2 is YYNGEE. Trimming cost V 4 bases and J 4 bases, with 12 bases left between them. The CDR3 is 14 residues long.

The chain is built from TRBV29-1 and TRBJ1-1; TRBD1 matches at 9 bases. CDR3 length equals 13 residues. The V segment lost 3 bases and the J segment 10 bases; nucleotides outside the gene matches: 9. The germline CDR1 and CDR2 sequences are SQVTM and ANQGSEA. Here the CDR3 reads CSVEGTGRGVAFF. The CDR3 nucleotides read TGCAGCGTTGAGGGGACAGGGAGGGGGGTAGCTTTCTTT.

The gene calls are TRBV6-5 and TRBJ1-3; D is undetermined. V dropped 6 bases and J dropped 3 bases, with 12 bases sitting between them. CDR1 is MNHEY, CDR2 SVGAGI, per germline. The CDR3 length is 14 residues. CDR3 DNA sequence: TGTGCCAGCAGCTCGGACGGAATTGGAAACACCATATATTTT. Amino acids: CASSSDGIGNTIYF.

This sequence joins TRBV7-3 and TRBJ1-6; TRBD1 aligns across 7 bases. In germline, CDR1 is SGHTA, CDR2 FQGTGA. The ends lost 5 bases at V and 6 bases at J; junction bases unmatched: 7. The CDR3 contains 15 residues. Here the CDR3 DNA reads TGTGCCAGCAGCGCCGCCGGGACAGCTAATTCACCCCTCCACTTT. Protein sequence: CASSAAGTANSPLHF.

V and J are TRBV3-1 (or the pseudogene TRBV3-2) and TRBJ2-2, with D maybe TRBD2 (5 bases). The germline V gene has CDR1 LGHDT and CDR2 YNNKEL (reference sequence). This CDR3 spans 13 amino acids. The germline V and J ends were trimmed by 3 bases and 5 bases, with 7 bases remaining between them. CDR3 region: CASSQQRTGELFF. The CDR3 region has the DNA TGTGCCAGCAGCCAGCAGCGGACCGGGGAGCTGTTTTTT.

This chain connects TRBV5-6 to TRBJ2-2; 10 positions match TRBD1. This CDR3 spans 19 amino acids. V lost 0 bases and J lost 3; bases outside the gene matches: 11. Per the germline V gene, CDR1 is SGHDT and CDR2 is YYEEEE. The CDR3 region has the DNA TGTGCCAGCAGCTTGGTTGGGACAGGGGCCCCCTCGTACACCGGGGAGCTGTTTTTT. Protein sequence: CASSLVGTGAPSYTGELFF.

J is TRBJ1-1 and V is TRBV3-1 (or the pseudogene TRBV3-2); 8 nucleotides align to TRBD1. CDR1 and CDR2 (germline): LGHDT, YNNKEL (reference sequence). This CDR3 contains 16 residues. Unmatched junction bases numbered 8, after V lost 0 bases and J lost 5 bases. CDR3 in amino acids: CASSQEPGGFWTEAFF. The CDR3 nucleotides read TGTGCCAGCAGCCAAGAGCCAGGGGGCTTTTGGACTGAAGCTTTCTTT.

The CDR3 nucleotides are TGTGCCAGCAGGTCGACAGGGGCCGGGGATGAGCAGTTCTTC. Residues: CASRSTGAGDEQFF. The rearrangement joins TRBV6-5 to TRBJ2-1, with 8 nucleotides matching TRBD1. Germline CDR1 MNHEY, CDR2 SVGAGI. V trimming: 6 bases; J trimming: 8 bases; junction bases outside the gene matches: 9. The CDR3 runs 14 residues.

V and J are TRBV6-1 and TRBJ2-7; D possibly corresponds to TRBD1 (7 bases). Per germline, CDR1 MNHNS and CDR2 SASEGT. The ends were cut back, 0 bases at V and 3 bases at J, with 9 bases in the middle. This CDR3 spans 14 amino acids. CDR3 region: CASSEARDSYEQYF. The CDR3 DNA sequence: TGTGCCAGCAGTGAAGCGCGGGACAGCTACGAGCAGTACTTC.

This clone was found a few times. The rearrangement links TRBV19 to TRBJ1-1, with D perhaps TRBD1 (5 bases). This CDR3 is built from 14 residues. The germline CDR1 and CDR2 sequences are LNHDA and SQIVND (reference sequence). Trimming stripped 3 bases from V and 6 bases from J, with 14 bases between. The chain's CDR3 is CASSISPGTPEAFF. Written as DNA, the CDR3 is TGTGCCAGTAGTATCTCTCCAGGGACCCCTGAAGCTTTCTTT.

The CDR3 here is CATQSGVTDTQYF. DNA of the CDR3: TGTGCCACCCAAAGCGGGGTCACAGATACGCAGTATTTT. The J gene is TRBJ2-3, the V gene TRBV10-3; TRBD2 aligns across 7 bases. Germline CDR1 is ENHRY and CDR2 is SYGVKD. J gave up 2 bases and V 10 bases, and 6 bases lay outside the gene matches. CDR3 length equals 13 residues.

The chain is built from TRBV30 and TRBJ2-3, with D perhaps given as TRBD1 or TRBD2 (5 bases each). Germline V gene data show CDR1 as GTSNPN and CDR2 as SVGIG (reference sequence). The CDR3 length is 14 residues. Deletions cut 2 bases from V and 0 bases from J, with 9 bases between. CDR3 bases: TGTGCCTGGAGTTGGGGACGGAGCACAGATACGCAGTATTTT. As protein: CAWSWGRSTDTQYF.